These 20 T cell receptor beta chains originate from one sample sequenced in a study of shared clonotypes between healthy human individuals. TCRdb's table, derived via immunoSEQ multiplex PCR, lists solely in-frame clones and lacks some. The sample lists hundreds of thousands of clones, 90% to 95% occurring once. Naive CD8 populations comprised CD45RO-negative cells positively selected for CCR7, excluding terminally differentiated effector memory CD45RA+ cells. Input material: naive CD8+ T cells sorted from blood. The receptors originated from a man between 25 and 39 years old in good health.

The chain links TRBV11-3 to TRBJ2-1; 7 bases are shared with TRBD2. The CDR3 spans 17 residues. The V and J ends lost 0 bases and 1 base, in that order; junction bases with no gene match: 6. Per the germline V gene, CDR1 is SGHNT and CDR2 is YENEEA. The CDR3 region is CASSLESSGPSYNEQFF. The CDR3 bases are TGTGCCAGCAGCTTAGAATCTAGCGGACCTTCCTACAATGAGCAGTTCTTC.

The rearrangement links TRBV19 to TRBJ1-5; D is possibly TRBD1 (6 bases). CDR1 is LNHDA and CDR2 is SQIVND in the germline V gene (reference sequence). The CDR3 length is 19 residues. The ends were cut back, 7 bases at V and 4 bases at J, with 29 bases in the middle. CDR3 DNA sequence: TGTGCCAGTACAGGGGAGGGATACAGTCCGGAGGGAAATAATCAGCCCCAGCATTTT. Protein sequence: CASTGEGYSPEGNNQPQHF.

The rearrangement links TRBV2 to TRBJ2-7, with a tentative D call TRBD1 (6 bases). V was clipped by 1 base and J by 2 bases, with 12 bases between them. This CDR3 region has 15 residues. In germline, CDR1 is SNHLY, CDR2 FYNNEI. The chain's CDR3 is CASSEVLRQAYEQYF. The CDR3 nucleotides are TGTGCCAGCAGTGAAGTCCTTAGACAGGCCTACGAGCAGTACTTC.

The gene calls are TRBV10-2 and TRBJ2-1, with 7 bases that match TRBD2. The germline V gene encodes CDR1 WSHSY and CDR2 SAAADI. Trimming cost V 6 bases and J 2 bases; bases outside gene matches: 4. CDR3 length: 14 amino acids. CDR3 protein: CASSISGPYNEQFF. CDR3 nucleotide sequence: TGCGCCAGCAGCATTAGCGGGCCCTACAATGAGCAGTTCTTC.

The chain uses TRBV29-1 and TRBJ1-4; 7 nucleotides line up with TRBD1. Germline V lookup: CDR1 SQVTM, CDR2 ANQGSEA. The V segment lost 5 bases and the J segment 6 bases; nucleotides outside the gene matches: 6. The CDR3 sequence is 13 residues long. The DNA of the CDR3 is TGCAGCGTTTCTACAGGGGAGGATGAAAAACTGTTTTTT. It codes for CSVSTGEDEKLFF.

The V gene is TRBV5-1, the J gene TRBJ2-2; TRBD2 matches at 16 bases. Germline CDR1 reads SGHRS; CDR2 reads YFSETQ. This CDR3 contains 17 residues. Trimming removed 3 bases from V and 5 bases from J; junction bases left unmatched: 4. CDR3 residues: CASSSGLAGGSTGELFF. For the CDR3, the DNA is TGCGCCAGCAGCTCGGGACTAGCGGGAGGGAGTACCGGGGAGCTGTTTTTT.

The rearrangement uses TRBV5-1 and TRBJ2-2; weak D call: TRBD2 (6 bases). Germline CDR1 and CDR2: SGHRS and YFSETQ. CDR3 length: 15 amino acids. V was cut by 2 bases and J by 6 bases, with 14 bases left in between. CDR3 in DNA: TGCGCCAGCAGCTTACCGGGAGTAACACCCGGGGAGCTGTTTTTT. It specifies CASSLPGVTPGELFF.

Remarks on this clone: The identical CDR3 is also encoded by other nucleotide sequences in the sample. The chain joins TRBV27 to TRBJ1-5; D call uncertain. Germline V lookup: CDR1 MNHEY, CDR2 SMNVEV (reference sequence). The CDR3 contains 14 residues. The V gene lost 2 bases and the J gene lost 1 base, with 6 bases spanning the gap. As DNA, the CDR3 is TGTGCCAGCAGTTTAGGGCGGAGCAATCAGCCCCAGCATTTT. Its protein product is CASSLGRSNQPQHF.

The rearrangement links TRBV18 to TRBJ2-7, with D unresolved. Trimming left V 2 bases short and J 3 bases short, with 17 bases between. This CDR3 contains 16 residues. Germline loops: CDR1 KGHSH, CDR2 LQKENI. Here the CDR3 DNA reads TGTGCCAGCTCACCATTTGGCGGAGAACAAGACTACGAGCAGTACTTC. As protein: CASSPFGGEQDYEQYF.

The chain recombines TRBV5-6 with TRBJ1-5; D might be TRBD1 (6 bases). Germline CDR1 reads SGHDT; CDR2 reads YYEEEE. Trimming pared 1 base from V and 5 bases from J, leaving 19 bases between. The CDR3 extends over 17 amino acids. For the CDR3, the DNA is TGTGCCAGCAGCTTGTTTAGGGGGGGAGTGACTGATCAGCCCCAGCATTTT. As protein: CASSLFRGGVTDQPQHF.

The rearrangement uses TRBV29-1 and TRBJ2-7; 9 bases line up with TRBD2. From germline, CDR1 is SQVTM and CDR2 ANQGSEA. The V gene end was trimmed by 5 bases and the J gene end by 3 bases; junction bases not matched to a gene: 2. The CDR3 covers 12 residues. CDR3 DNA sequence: TGCAGCGTTAGCGGGAGGCACTACGAGCAGTACTTC. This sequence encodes CSVSGRHYEQYF.

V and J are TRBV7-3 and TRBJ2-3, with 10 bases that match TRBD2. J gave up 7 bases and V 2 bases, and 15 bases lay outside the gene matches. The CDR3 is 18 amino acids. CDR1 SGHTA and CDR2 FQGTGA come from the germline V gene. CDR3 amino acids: CASSLAPLALAGEYTQYF. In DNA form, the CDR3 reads TGTGCCAGCAGCTTAGCACCACTGGCCCTAGCGGGAGAATATACGCAGTATTTT.

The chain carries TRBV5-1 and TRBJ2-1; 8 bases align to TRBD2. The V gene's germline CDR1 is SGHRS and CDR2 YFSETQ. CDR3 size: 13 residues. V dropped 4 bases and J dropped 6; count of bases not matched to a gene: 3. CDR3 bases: TGCGCCAGCAGCCAGACTAGCGTCAATGAGCAGTTCTTC. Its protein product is CASSQTSVNEQFF.

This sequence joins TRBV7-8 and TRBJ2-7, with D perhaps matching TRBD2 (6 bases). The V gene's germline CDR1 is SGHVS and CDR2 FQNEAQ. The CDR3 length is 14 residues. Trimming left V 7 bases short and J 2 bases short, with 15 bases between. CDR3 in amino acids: CASKMAASAYEQYF. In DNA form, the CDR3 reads TGTGCCAGCAAAATGGCAGCTAGCGCCTACGAGCAGTACTTC.

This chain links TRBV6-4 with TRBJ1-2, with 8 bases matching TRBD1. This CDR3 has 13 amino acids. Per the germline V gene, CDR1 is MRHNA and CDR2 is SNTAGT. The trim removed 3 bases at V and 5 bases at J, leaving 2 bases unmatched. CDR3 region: CASSEDREYGYTF. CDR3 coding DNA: TGTGCCAGCAGTGAGGACAGGGAGTATGGCTACACCTTC.

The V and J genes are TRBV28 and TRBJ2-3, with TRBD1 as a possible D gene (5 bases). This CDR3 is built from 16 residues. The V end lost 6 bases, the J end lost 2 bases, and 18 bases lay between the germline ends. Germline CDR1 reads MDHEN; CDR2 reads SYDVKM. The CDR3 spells CASRSKGLVNTDTQYF. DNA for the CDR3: TGTGCCAGCAGGTCCAAGGGGTTGGTGAACACAGATACGCAGTATTTT.

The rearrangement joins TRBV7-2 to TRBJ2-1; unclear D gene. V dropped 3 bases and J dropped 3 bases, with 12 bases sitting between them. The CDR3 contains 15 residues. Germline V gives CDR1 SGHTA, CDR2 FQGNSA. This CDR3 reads CASSFSRSDYNEQFF. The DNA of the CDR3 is TGTGCCAGCAGCTTCAGTCGAAGCGACTACAATGAGCAGTTCTTC.

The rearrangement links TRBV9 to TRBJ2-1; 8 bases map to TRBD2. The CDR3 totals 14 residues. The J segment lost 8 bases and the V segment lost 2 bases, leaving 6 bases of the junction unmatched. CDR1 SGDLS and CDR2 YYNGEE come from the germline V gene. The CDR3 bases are TGTGCCAGCAGCGTGGGCGGAGCGGGAGATGAGCAGTTCTTC. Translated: CASSVGGAGDEQFF. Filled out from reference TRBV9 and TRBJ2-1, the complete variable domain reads DSGVTQTPKHLITATGQRVTLRCSPRSGDLSVYWYQQSLDQGLQFLIQYYNGEERAKGNILERFSAQQFPDLHSELNLSSLELGDSALYFCASSVGGAGDEQFFGPGTRLTVL.

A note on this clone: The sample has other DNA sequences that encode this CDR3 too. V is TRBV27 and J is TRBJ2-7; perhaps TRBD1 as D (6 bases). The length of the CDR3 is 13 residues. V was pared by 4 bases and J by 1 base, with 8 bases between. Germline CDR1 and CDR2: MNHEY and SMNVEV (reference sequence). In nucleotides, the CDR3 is TGTGCCAGCAGTTACAGGGATTCCTACGAGCAGTACTTC. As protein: CASSYRDSYEQYF.

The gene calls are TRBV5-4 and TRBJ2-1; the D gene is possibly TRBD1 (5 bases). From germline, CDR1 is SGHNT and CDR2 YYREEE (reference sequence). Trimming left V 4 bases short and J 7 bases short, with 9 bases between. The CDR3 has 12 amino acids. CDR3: CASSQPGNEQFF. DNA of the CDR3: TGTGCCAGCAGCCAGCCAGGGAATGAGCAGTTCTTC.